Below are 24 T cell receptor beta chains sequenced from a single sample in a study of T cell changes during pregnancy in multiple sclerosis (dated by TCRdb to about 2019). Library generation was performed with the immunoSEQ multiplex PCR assay. TCRdb provides this immuneACCESS table in a form limited to in-frame rearrangements. Some clones are lacking; in checked studies, under half of them reflect an unresolved V gene, and why the rest are absent is not known. This sample gives under 75,000 clones in total; about 93% of them show up just once. The ten most abundant clones make up 1.4% to 1.5% of the sample. The source was peripheral blood, collected in the third trimester of pregnancy. The receptors were gathered from a female donor in good health, enrolled as a control in a pregnancy study.

The J gene is TRBJ1-6, the V gene TRBV30, with a weak D call TRBD1 (6 bases). Between the trimmed V and J ends, which lost 4 bases and 7 bases, there was a span of 17 bases. Per germline, CDR1 GTSNPN and CDR2 SVGIG (reference sequence). CDR3 length: 15 amino acids. CDR3 protein: CAWKLGGGGNSPLHF. DNA for the CDR3: TGTGCCTGGAAACTGGGAGGGGGAGGGAATTCACCCCTCCACTTT.

This clone was seen a handful of times. The V and J genes are TRBV7-9 and TRBJ1-1, with TRBD1 as a possible D gene (6 bases). The CDR3 has 13 residues. Germline CDR1 SEHNR, CDR2 FQNEAQ (reference sequence). Deletions cut 5 bases from V and 6 bases from J, with 13 bases between. CDR3 sequence reads: CASSLQGWSEAFF. Here the CDR3 DNA reads TGTGCCAGCAGCCTCCAGGGGTGGTCTGAAGCTTTCTTT.

This rearrangement joins TRBV5-1 to TRBJ2-3; weak D call: TRBD1 (5 bases). V lost 5 bases and J 0 bases, leaving 16 bases between the germline ends. Germline V CDR1 and CDR2: SGHRS, YFSETQ. The CDR3 consists of 16 residues. In DNA form, the CDR3 reads TGCGCCAGCAGAAGGGGTCTTGCCACTAGCACAGATACGCAGTATTTT. It translates to CASRRGLATSTDTQYF. Complete variable domain (other parts from reference TRBV5-1 and TRBJ2-3): KAGVTQTPRYLIKTRGQQVTLSCSPISGHRSVSWYQQTPGQGLQFLFEYFSETQRNKGNFPGRFSGRQFSNSRSEMNVSTLELGDSALYLCASRRGLATSTDTQYFGPGTRLTVL.

This chain connects TRBV15 to TRBJ1-2; tentatively, D is TRBD1 (5 bases). CDR1 is LNHNV, CDR2 YYDKDF, per germline (reference sequence). The CDR3 sequence is 16 residues long. The V gene lost 0 bases and the J gene lost 0 bases, with 11 bases spanning the gap. The CDR3: CATSREGGYANYGYTF. The CDR3 DNA reads as TGTGCCACCAGCAGAGAGGGGGGGTATGCTAACTATGGCTACACCTTC.

V is TRBV30 and J is TRBJ1-2, with 8 bases lining up with TRBD1. The V segment lost 3 bases and the J segment 8 bases; nucleotides outside the gene matches: 11. This CDR3 contains 14 residues. Germline CDR1 and CDR2: GTSNPN and SVGIG (reference sequence). The CDR3 DNA is TGTGCCTGGAGCCACTCCAGGGGGCGCGACGGCTACACCTTC. Translating it yields CAWSHSRGRDGYTF. The whole variable domain, filled in from reference TRBV30 and TRBJ1-2, reads SQTIHQWPATLVQPVGSPLSLECTVEGTSNPNLYWYRQAAGRGLQLLFYSVGIGQISSEVPQNLSASRPQDRQFILSSKKLLLSDSGFYLCAWSHSRGRDGYTFGSGTRLTVV.

This chain connects TRBV6-5 to TRBJ1-1, with 7 positions matching TRBD1. Germline V lookup: CDR1 MNHEY, CDR2 SVGAGI. The CDR3 is 14 residues long. J gave up 1 base and V 6 bases, and 5 bases lay outside the gene matches. The CDR3 nucleotides read TGTGCCAGCAGCTATACAGGGGAGAACACTGAAGCTTTCTTT. This translates into CASSYTGENTEAFF.

The gene calls are TRBV14 and TRBJ2-3; D call uncertain. This CDR3 is 15 amino acids long. V lost 1 base and J lost 0, with 8 bases in between. CDR1 SGHDN and CDR2 FVKESK come from the germline V gene. The CDR3 DNA sequence: TGTGCCAGCAGCCAAGTCGCGGTTAGCACAGATACGCAGTATTTT. The encoded protein is CASSQVAVSTDTQYF.

V usage is TRBV4-3 and J usage is TRBJ2-7; D is unresolved. The germline CDR1 and CDR2 sequences are LGHNA and YSLEER. Deletions cut 1 base from V and 0 bases from J, with 7 bases between. CDR3 length: 14 amino acids. The CDR3 region has the DNA TGCGCCAGCAGCCAAGTACAGAACTCCTACGAGCAGTACTTC. Its translation: CASSQVQNSYEQYF.

The V and J genes are TRBV30 and TRBJ1-2, with D tentatively TRBD1 (5 bases). The V gene's germline CDR1 is GTSNPN and CDR2 SVGIG (reference sequence). This CDR3 spans 13 amino acids. Deletions cut 3 bases from V and 8 bases from J, with 16 bases between. CDR3 loop: CAWSEGTARGYTF. The CDR3 DNA follows: TGTGCCTGGAGCGAAGGGACTGCTCGGGGCTACACCTTC.

The chain recombines TRBV11-1 with TRBJ2-3, with D maybe TRBD2 (7 bases). With 4 bases removed from V and 3 bases from J, the gap between germline ends came to 23 bases. CDR3 length: 18 residues. The germline V gene has CDR1 SGHAT and CDR2 FQDESV (reference sequence). The chain's CDR3 is CASSSTTGGGSITDTQYF. The CDR3 DNA follows: TGTGCCAGCAGCTCCACCACAGGCGGGGGCTCGATTACAGATACGCAGTATTTT.

The CDR3 reads CASSRMGGASSYNEQFF. The DNA for the CDR3 is TGTGCCAGCAGCCGAATGGGGGGGGCGAGCTCCTACAATGAGCAGTTCTTC. This chain connects TRBV7-3 to TRBJ2-1; D possibly corresponds to TRBD2 (7 bases). The V gene's germline CDR1 is SGHTA and CDR2 FQGTGA. Trimming stripped 5 bases from V and 0 bases from J, with 17 bases between. This CDR3 has 17 amino acids. Full variable domain (missing parts from reference TRBV7-3 and TRBJ2-1): GAGVSQTPSNKVTEKGKYVELRCDPISGHTALYWYRQSLGQGPEFLIYFQGTGAADDSGLPNDRFFAVRPEGSVSTLKIQRTERGDSAVYLCASSRMGGASSYNEQFFGPGTRLTVL.

This chain uses TRBV11-3 with TRBJ2-1; D is unresolved. The CDR3 runs to 15 residues. The V end was cut by 0 bases, the J end by 4 bases, with 10 bases between. Germline V gene data show CDR1 as SGHNT and CDR2 as YENEEA. The chain's CDR3 is CASSLDGLLYNEQFF. The CDR3 DNA follows: TGTGCCAGCAGCTTAGATGGGCTACTGTACAATGAGCAGTTCTTC.

This clone has only one observation. This sample also contains other DNA sequences that code for the same CDR3. V usage is TRBV6-5 and J usage is TRBJ1-2; D is possibly TRBD1 (5 bases). Germline lookup yields CDR1 MNHEY and CDR2 SVGAGI. This CDR3 spans 13 amino acids. V was shortened by 2 bases and J by 8 bases, with 12 bases between the two germline ends. For the CDR3, the DNA is TGTGCCAGCAGTTACCGGGCCGGGGGGGGCTACACCTTC. Encoded protein: CASSYRAGGGYTF.

This clone was observed a single time. The chain carries TRBV5-8 and TRBJ2-1; possible D gene TRBD1, 5 bases. Germline assignment: CDR1 SGHTS and CDR2 YDEGEE. Trimming pared 0 bases from V and 9 bases from J, leaving 10 bases between. The CDR3 runs to 13 residues. The CDR3: CASSLDQGSEQFF. CDR3 DNA sequence: TGTGCCAGCAGCTTGGATCAGGGAAGTGAGCAGTTCTTC. Filled out from reference TRBV5-8 and TRBJ2-1, the complete variable domain reads EAGVTQSPTHLIKTRGQQATLRCSPISGHTSVYWYQQALGLGLQFLLWYDEGEERNRGNFPPRFSGRQFPNYSSELNVNALELEDSALYLCASSLDQGSEQFFGPGTRLTVL.

This chain joins TRBV6-5 and TRBJ1-1, with a weak D call TRBD1 (6 bases). CDR3 length equals 13 residues. Trimming took off 5 bases at V and 3 bases at J, with 10 bases between the two ends. Germline CDR1 and CDR2: MNHEY and SVGAGI. The CDR3 spells CASSGGAYTEAFF. CDR3 coding DNA: TGTGCCAGCAGTGGGGGGGCCTACACTGAAGCTTTCTTT.

The gene calls are TRBV28 and TRBJ2-5; 7 positions agree with TRBD1. The V and J ends lost 10 bases and 9 bases, in that order; junction bases with no gene match: 20. This CDR3 has 15 residues. Germline CDR1 MDHEN, CDR2 SYDVKM. The CDR3 loop is CAILPKGAARVAQYF. The CDR3, as DNA: TGTGCCATCCTGCCAAAGGGGGCCGCGAGGGTGGCCCAGTACTTC.

This clone has only a few counts. The J gene is TRBJ1-1, the V gene TRBV19; 7 bases match TRBD1. Germline CDR1 is LNHDA and CDR2 is SQIVND (reference sequence). The CDR3 runs 13 residues. The trim removed 7 bases at V and 6 bases at J, leaving 8 bases unmatched. CDR3 sequence (DNA): TGTGCCAGTACCCACAGGGGAAACGCTGAAGCTTTCTTT. It is translated as CASTHRGNAEAFF.

This chain uses TRBV7-2 with TRBJ2-6; a possible D gene is TRBD2 (5 bases). The CDR3 sequence is 16 residues long. Between the trimmed V and J ends, which lost 5 bases and 1 base, there was a span of 12 bases. CDR1 is SGHTA and CDR2 is FQGNSA in the germline V gene. The CDR3 sequence: CASSAGLGSGANVLTF. CDR3 nucleotides: TGTGCCAGCAGCGCTGGACTGGGATCTGGGGCCAACGTCCTGACTTTC.

The chain couples TRBV5-4 to TRBJ2-7, with TRBD1 matching 8 bases. The CDR3 spans 16 residues. Germline trimming cut 4 bases from V and 5 bases from J; bases unmatched to any gene: 14. Germline lookup yields CDR1 SGHNT and CDR2 YYREEE (reference sequence). The CDR3 is CASSPPPGQGNDEQYF. The CDR3 DNA is TGTGCCAGCAGCCCACCTCCAGGACAGGGTAACGACGAGCAGTACTTC.

The CDR3 sequence: CTTVGAGGTDTQYF. The CDR3, as DNA: TGCACCACCGTCGGGGCAGGGGGCACAGATACGCAGTATTTT. J is TRBJ2-3 and V is TRBV29-1; D perhaps matches TRBD1 (6 bases). Germline V gene lookup returns CDR1 SQVTM and CDR2 ANQGSEA. The CDR3 extends over 14 amino acids.

The chain employs TRBV15 and TRBJ2-5; tentatively, D is TRBD2 (7 bases). V was shortened by 7 bases and J by 3 bases, with 15 bases between the two germline ends. Germline CDR1 reads LNHNV; CDR2 reads YYDKDF (reference sequence). The CDR3 has 14 residues. CDR3 sequence: CATTSGEGEETQYF. The CDR3 coding sequence is TGTGCCACCACCTCCGGGGAGGGGGAAGAGACCCAGTACTTC.

This clone has a handful of counts. No conserved phenylalanine or tryptophan is present at the end of the CDR3, so a read error is the likely explanation. It is unclear where the CDR3 begins or ends on the DNA, so no DNA is shown, and the CDR3 is as TCRdb lists it. J is TRBJ1-4 and V is TRBV5-6; the DNA was not compared with TRBD1, the D call given in the table. The CDR3 is 8 amino acids long, termini counted. Germline CDR1 is SGHDT and CDR2 is YYEEEE. The CDR3 loop reads CASSLYGA.

The V and J genes are TRBV28 and TRBJ2-7, with 9 bases aligning to TRBD1. The germline V gene encodes CDR1 MDHEN and CDR2 SYDVKM. V was pared by 8 bases and J by 2 bases, with 4 bases of the junction left unmatched. The CDR3 sequence is 13 residues long. In nucleotides, the CDR3 is TGTGCCAGCCGGGACAGGGTCACCTACGAGCAGTACTTC. The encoded protein is CASRDRVTYEQYF.

This chain links TRBV27 with TRBJ1-1; 10 bases fit TRBD1. V was clipped by 4 bases and J by 3 bases; unmatched bases: 8. This CDR3 is built from 16 residues. Germline CDR1 MNHEY, CDR2 SMNVEV (reference sequence). The CDR3: CASSSPRTGGHTEAFF. CDR3 bases: TGTGCCAGCAGTTCGCCACGGACAGGGGGGCACACTGAAGCTTTCTTT.